Each of the 32 T cell receptor beta chains below was sequenced from the same sample in a study of CD8 T cells in Susac syndrome. Reverse transcription of about 0.45 to 1 ug RNA was carried out with random hexamers. TCRdb fed the immunoSEQ multiplex PCR reads into MiXCR, producing one record per CDR3 protein. The table records around 170,000 distinct CDR3 sequences, 90% to 95% of them present only once. The sample consisted of CD4+ T cells from PBMCs. Receptor source: a human donor with Susac syndrome.

J is TRBJ1-5 and V is TRBV3-1, with unresolved D. CDR3 length: 14 amino acids. V shed 4 bases and J shed 1 base, with 8 bases lying between them. CDR1 is LGHDT and CDR2 is YNNKEL in the germline V gene (reference sequence). DNA for the CDR3: TGTGCCAGCAGCCGGGGTGCGAGCAATCAGCCCCAGCATTTT. Its protein is CASSRGASNQPQHF.

The sample holds one count of this clonotype. The genes are TRBV20-1 and TRBJ2-1, with D uncertain. V was cut by 0 bases and J by 6 bases, with 18 bases left in between. The CDR3 spans 16 residues. The germline gives CDR1 DFQATT, CDR2 SNEGSKA (reference sequence). CDR3 protein: CSAREPGRGGVNEQFF. As DNA, the CDR3 is TGCAGTGCTAGAGAACCTGGCCGCGGTGGCGTCAATGAGCAGTTCTTC.

J is TRBJ1-2 and V is TRBV20-1; 7 bases are a match to TRBD1. Germline-derived CDR1 and CDR2 are DFQATT and SNEGSKA (reference sequence). V lost 6 bases, J lost 2 bases, and 9 bases stayed unmatched. CDR3 size: 14 residues. CDR3 amino acids: CSAVQGTLNYGYTF. The CDR3 bases are TGCAGTGCCGTACAGGGGACCCTAAACTATGGCTACACCTTC.

The chain combines TRBV14 with TRBJ2-7; 13 bases line up with TRBD2. The CDR3 contains 17 residues. J gave up 5 bases and V 4 bases, and 11 bases lay outside the gene matches. Germline V gene sequence: CDR1 SGHDN, CDR2 FVKESK. The CDR3: CASSLRTSGGVKNEQYF. DNA for the CDR3: TGTGCCAGCAGCCTTCGAACTAGCGGGGGGGTTAAGAACGAGCAGTACTTC.

This clonotype was observed a few times. J is TRBJ2-5 and V is TRBV7-3; the match to TRBD1 covers 7 bases. CDR3 length: 15 residues. Germline values: CDR1 SGHTA, CDR2 FQGTGA. V lost 2 bases, J lost 2 bases, and 5 bases stayed unmatched. CDR3 residues: CASSLDPGGQETQYF. CDR3 nucleotides: TGTGCCAGCAGCTTAGATCCAGGGGGACAAGAGACCCAGTACTTC.

The rearrangement links TRBV5-6 to TRBJ1-2; D perhaps matches TRBD1 (5 bases). The V gene's germline CDR1 is SGHDT and CDR2 YYEEEE. Trimming removed 3 bases from V and 4 bases from J, with 13 bases in between. The CDR3 covers 14 residues. The chain's CDR3 is CASSSPSGGYGYTF. In DNA, the CDR3 is TGTGCCAGCAGCTCTCCCTCGGGGGGCTATGGCTACACCTTC.

V and J are TRBV29-1 and TRBJ2-7, with 12 bases that match TRBD2. The CDR3 sequence is 14 residues long. After removal of 4 bases from V and 6 bases from J, the junction contained 7 bases not matched to a gene. Germline-derived CDR1 and CDR2 are SQVTM and ANQGSEA. The CDR3 region is CSVAPSGGAGEQYF. DNA of the CDR3: TGCAGCGTTGCCCCTAGCGGGGGGGCCGGCGAGCAGTACTTC.

This clonotype was seen a single time. This sequence joins TRBV20-1 and TRBJ1-2; D possibly corresponds to TRBD1 (5 bases). The V gene's germline CDR1 is DFQATT and CDR2 SNEGSKA (reference sequence). This CDR3 spans 15 amino acids. V was clipped by 3 bases and J by 2 bases, with 16 bases between them. CDR3 nucleotides: TGCAGTGCTAGTAGTCCGGGACCGCTAAACTATGGCTACACCTTC. Translation gives CSASSPGPLNYGYTF.

This chain links TRBV13 with TRBJ2-5; 8 bases line up with TRBD1. The germline gives CDR1 PRHDT, CDR2 FYEKMQ (reference sequence). Unmatched junction bases numbered 4, after V lost 0 bases and J lost 4 bases. CDR3 size: 15 residues. CDR3 residues: CASSLGIGQGETQYF. The CDR3 DNA reads TGTGCCAGCAGCTTAGGGATCGGACAGGGAGAGACCCAGTACTTC.

The chain links TRBV2 to TRBJ2-7; D gene uncertain. Trimming took 7 bases from V and 2 from J, leaving 9 bases between them. The germline gives CDR1 SNHLY, CDR2 FYNNEI. The CDR3 contains 12 residues. The CDR3 loop is CASNGRTYEQYF. The CDR3 nucleotides are TGTGCCAGCAACGGTCGAACCTACGAGCAGTACTTC. Filled out from reference TRBV2 and TRBJ2-7, the complete variable domain reads EPEVTQTPSHQVTQMGQEVILRCVPISNHLYFYWYRQILGQKVEFLVSFYNNEISEKSEIFDDQFSVERPDGSNFTLKIRSTKLEDSAMYFCASNGRTYEQYFGPGTRLTVT.

The chain uses TRBV4-3 and TRBJ2-3; TRBD2 matches at 15 bases. J gave up 4 bases and V 4 bases, and 6 bases lay outside the gene matches. Per germline, CDR1 LGHNA and CDR2 YSLEER. This CDR3 contains 17 residues. The CDR3 is CASSRSGTSGGSDTQYF. Written as DNA, the CDR3 is TGCGCCAGCAGCCGATCTGGGACTAGCGGGGGGTCAGATACGCAGTATTTT.

The chain uses TRBV5-1 and TRBJ1-2, with D possibly being TRBD1 (5 bases). Trimming took off 5 bases at V and 7 bases at J, with 18 bases between the two ends. CDR1 is SGHRS and CDR2 is YFSETQ in the germline V gene. The CDR3 is 14 residues long. CDR3 amino acids: CASRSGIGASGYTF. In nucleotides, the CDR3 is TGCGCCAGCAGGTCAGGGATTGGGGCTTCTGGCTACACCTTC. The whole variable domain, filled in from reference TRBV5-1 and TRBJ1-2, reads KAGVTQTPRYLIKTRGQQVTLSCSPISGHRSVSWYQQTPGQGLQFLFEYFSETQRNKGNFPGRFSGRQFSNSRSEMNVSTLELGDSALYLCASRSGIGASGYTFGSGTRLTVV.

The table lists this clonotype with a count of one. The chain uses TRBV20-1 and TRBJ1-1; D possibly corresponds to TRBD1 (6 bases). Trimming cost V 4 bases and J 4 bases, with 10 bases left between them. The germline CDR1 and CDR2 sequences are DFQATT and SNEGSKA (reference sequence). The CDR3 runs to 12 residues. Here the CDR3 DNA reads TGCAGTGCTACTACGGACAGCACTGAAGCTTTCTTT. Residues: CSATTDSTEAFF.

V gene TRBV7-2 combines with J gene TRBJ1-2; 8 nucleotides match TRBD1. With V trimmed by 7 bases and J by 5 bases, 9 bases remained unmatched. This CDR3 is 14 amino acids long. CDR1 is SGHTA, CDR2 FQGNSA, per germline. The CDR3 DNA reads as TGTGCCAGCACCCCGGGCAGGGGGCTATATGGCTACACCTTC. Translated: CASTPGRGLYGYTF.

V usage is TRBV20-1 and J usage is TRBJ1-1, with TRBD1 identical over 8 bases. The CDR3 length is 17 residues. Germline V CDR1 and CDR2: DFQATT, SNEGSKA (reference sequence). V gave up 1 base and J gave up 3 bases; unmatched junction bases: 13. CDR3 sequence (DNA): TGCAGTGCTAGAGGTTCCGCTAAACAGGGGGGGGACACTGAAGCTTTCTTT. Its protein is CSARGSAKQGGDTEAFF.

The gene calls are TRBV29-1 and TRBJ1-1; TRBD1 agrees at 9 bases. The CDR3 totals 13 residues. Trimming at V came to 8 bases and at J to 1 base, leaving 5 bases not matched to a gene. Looked up from germline, CDR1 is SQVTM and CDR2 is ANQGSEA. As DNA, the CDR3 is TGCAGCATGGACAGGGGCACGAACACTGAAGCTTTCTTT. It encodes CSMDRGTNTEAFF.

The gene calls are TRBV30 and TRBJ1-2; D gene uncertain. Germline V CDR1 and CDR2: GTSNPN, SVGIG (reference sequence). The V gene lost 2 bases and the J gene lost 3 bases, with 1 base spanning the gap. The CDR3 extends over 10 amino acids. The CDR3 region has the DNA TGTGCCTGGAGTCACTATGGCTACACCTTC. It translates to CAWSHYGYTF. The full variable domain, rest sourced from reference TRBV30 and TRBJ1-2, is SQTIHQWPATLVQPVGSPLSLECTVEGTSNPNLYWYRQAAGRGLQLLFYSVGIGQISSEVPQNLSASRPQDRQFILSSKKLLLSDSGFYLCAWSHYGYTFGSGTRLTVV.

The table lists this clonotype with a count of one. This rearrangement joins TRBV9 to TRBJ1-1, with D perhaps TRBD1 (5 bases). Germline V gene lookup returns CDR1 SGDLS and CDR2 YYNGEE. This CDR3 region has 13 residues. Trimming removed 4 bases from V and 4 bases from J, with 11 bases in between. Here the CDR3 reads CASSPQGFTEAFF. CDR3 DNA sequence: TGTGCCAGCAGCCCCCAGGGCTTCACTGAAGCTTTCTTT.

The J gene is TRBJ2-5, the V gene TRBV20-1; either TRBD1 or TRBD2 may fit D (5 bases each). V was shortened by 0 bases and J by 5 bases, with 13 bases between the two germline ends. The CDR3 runs 14 residues. CDR1 is DFQATT and CDR2 is SNEGSKA in the germline V gene (reference sequence). The CDR3 is CSARDGASWETQYF. Written as DNA, the CDR3 is TGCAGTGCTAGAGACGGGGCTAGCTGGGAGACCCAGTACTTC.

The chain combines TRBV25-1 with TRBJ1-5; 9 bases agree with TRBD1. V shed 5 bases, J shed 8 bases, and the junction held 7 bases outside the gene matches. This CDR3 is 14 amino acids long. CDR1 and CDR2 (germline): MGHDK, SYGVNS. CDR3 sequence: CASSQTGGSEPQHF. CDR3 bases: TGTGCCAGCAGTCAAACAGGGGGCTCGGAGCCCCAGCATTTT.

This clonotype was counted once. The V call is TRBV18, the J call TRBJ2-1; D is possibly TRBD1 (5 bases). The length of the CDR3 is 16 residues. Trimming pared 0 bases from V and 3 bases from J, leaving 12 bases between. In germline, CDR1 is KGHSH, CDR2 LQKENI. CDR3 amino acids: CASSPPTASNYNEQFF. The CDR3 DNA follows: TGTGCCAGCTCACCACCGACAGCCAGCAACTACAATGAGCAGTTCTTC.

The chain employs TRBV20-1 and TRBJ2-3; no clear D. CDR1 DFQATT and CDR2 SNEGSKA come from the germline V gene (reference sequence). CDR3 length: 15 residues. The V and J ends lost 1 base and 2 bases respectively, with 13 bases between them. CDR3 region: CSARGQALITDTQYF. The CDR3 DNA is TGCAGTGCTAGAGGCCAAGCTCTAATCACAGATACGCAGTATTTT.

The chain combines TRBV4-2 with TRBJ2-1; 10 bases line up with TRBD2. Germline V lookup: CDR1 LGHNA, CDR2 YNFKEQ. CDR3 length equals 16 residues. With 1 base clipped from V and 5 bases from J, the junction kept 5 bases outside the gene matches. The CDR3, as DNA: TGTGCCAGCAGCCAAGGAGCGGGGGGGCCTAACAATGAGCAGTTCTTC. The encoded protein is CASSQGAGGPNNEQFF.

V usage is TRBV6-5 and J usage is TRBJ1-1; 7 bases match TRBD1. This CDR3 has 12 residues. The trim removed 5 bases at V and 6 bases at J, leaving 3 bases unmatched. From germline, CDR1 is MNHEY and CDR2 SVGAGI. The CDR3 nucleotides are TGTGCCAGCAGTAGGGGGACAGCTGAAGCTTTCTTT. It encodes CASSRGTAEAFF.

V usage is TRBV9 and J usage is TRBJ2-7; D is unclear. The V end was cut by 0 bases, the J end by 0 bases, with 10 bases between. The germline CDR1 and CDR2 sequences are SGDLS and YYNGEE. This CDR3 contains 15 residues. Written as DNA, the CDR3 is TGTGCCAGCAGCGTAGGTCCCGCCTCCTCCTACGAGCAGTACTTC. Translated, it gives CASSVGPASSYEQYF.

This chain links TRBV3-1 with TRBJ2-3; D not certain. The V end lost 6 bases, the J end lost 1 base, and 14 bases lay between the germline ends. Germline V lookup: CDR1 LGHDT, CDR2 YNNKEL (reference sequence). The CDR3 loop spans 15 amino acids. CDR3 protein: CASSTFGSGTDTQYF. Here the CDR3 DNA reads TGTGCCAGCAGTACTTTCGGGTCGGGCACAGATACGCAGTATTTT.

This chain joins TRBV7-2 and TRBJ1-2; a weak D match, TRBD1 (6 bases). V was clipped by 0 bases and J by 10 bases, with 9 bases between them. In germline, CDR1 is SGHTA, CDR2 FQGNSA. CDR3 length equals 12 residues. The chain's CDR3 is CASSLARGDYTF. As DNA, the CDR3 is TGTGCCAGCAGCTTAGCCAGGGGAGACTACACCTTC.

The chain is built from TRBV25-1 and TRBJ1-3, with D possibly matching TRBD1 (5 bases). Per the germline V gene, CDR1 is MGHDK and CDR2 is SYGVNS. V lost 4 bases and J lost 8, with 18 bases in between. There are 15 residues in the CDR3. The CDR3 region is CASSADLIGGDTIYF. The DNA of the CDR3 is TGTGCCAGCAGTGCAGATCTGATCGGAGGGGACACCATATATTTT.

The chain is built from TRBV6-1 and TRBJ2-7; 9 bases are a match to TRBD2. Germline CDR1 and CDR2: MNHNS and SASEGT. The CDR3 extends over 14 amino acids. Unmatched junction bases numbered 7, after V lost 4 bases and J lost 6 bases. This CDR3 reads CASSAGTSLREQYF. CDR3 bases: TGTGCCAGCAGTGCCGGGACTAGCCTCCGCGAGCAGTACTTC.

The rearrangement joins TRBV2 to TRBJ1-2; no firm D call. The CDR3 covers 14 residues. Trimming removed 5 bases at V and 7 bases at J, with 17 bases between. Per germline, CDR1 SNHLY and CDR2 FYNNEI. CDR3 DNA: TGTGCCAGCAGTATCACTGCTTTGAGCGGTGGCTACACCTTC. Amino acid sequence: CASSITALSGGYTF.

V gene TRBV9 combines with J gene TRBJ2-5, with D unresolved. Germline V gene lookup returns CDR1 SGDLS and CDR2 YYNGEE. V gave up 0 bases and J gave up 4 bases, with 10 bases separating them. The CDR3 runs 14 residues. The CDR3 nucleotides are TGTGCCAGCAGCGTAGGGGGTAAGGGAGAGACCCAGTACTTC. It translates to CASSVGGKGETQYF.

The chain recombines TRBV7-2 with TRBJ2-5; D gene unclear. Germline-derived CDR1 and CDR2 are SGHTA and FQGNSA. The V end was cut by 1 base, the J end by 5 bases, with 8 bases between. This CDR3 contains 13 residues. The CDR3 protein is CASSLGQLETQYF. The DNA of the CDR3 is TGTGCCAGCAGCTTAGGTCAGCTTGAGACCCAGTACTTC.